The clone carrying this TCR beta chain was seen a few times. Its matching antigen is unknown. The data belong to a study of human T cells and chemical hapten exposure. Study context: All through the approximately 26-week study, the scalp of each patient received diphenylcyclopropenone doses weekly.

Authors' data handling: A typical sample had some 87,000 TCRs, with roughly 23,224 to 690,600 overall. TCRdb called the RACE reads again in MiXCR, with one record for every CDR3 protein. The V and J calls shown here were made by TCRdb, not taken from the authors' results. Of 50,000 or so distinct CDR3 sequences in the sample, roughly 11% were seen once. Study findings and constraints: No alteration of TCRs above 1 in 1000 frequency was seen with DPC sensitization.

Time point noted: patch test 1, 2 weeks after DPC sensitization. As for treatment: therapeutic diphenylcyclopropenone sensitization with weekly scalp DPC. Blood, whole and unfractionated, served as the source for total RNA extraction. The study enrolled 18 to 70-year-old alopecia patients suitable for DPC. This clonotype was obtained from a woman aged 40 to 50 with alopecia areata. Some clones in this sample may be carry-over from other donors' samples. The starting material was whole blood, obtained in connection with sensitization to the hapten diphenylcyclopropenone (DPC).

Here the CDR3 reads CASSSIPGQGLTGELFF. CDR3 DNA: TGTGCCAGCAGTTCCATCCCGGGACAGGGTCTCACCGGGGAGCTGTTTTTT. The V call is TRBV12-3 or TRBV12-4, the J call TRBJ2-2; the match to TRBD1 covers 9 bases. V shed 4 bases, J shed 4 bases, and the junction held 10 bases outside the gene matches. The CDR3 contains 17 residues.